This T cell receptor (beta chain) was retrieved from a study of T cell responses to AZD1222 COVID-19 vaccine. V lost 5 bases and J lost 10, with 17 bases in between. CDR1 is MNHEY and CDR2 is SVGAGI in the germline V gene. The CDR3 is 14 amino acids. Points from the study as a whole: Repertoire sampling occurred only after the peak T cell response. Baseline seropositivity occurred in only a handful of AZD1222 recipients.

Libraries were prepared by immunoSEQ multiplex PCR; TCRdb keeps only in-frame clonotypes and omits some of them. The data show 96,000 or so clones, about 88% seen once. Notes on this clone: What it binds is unknown.

The V call is TRBV6-5, the J call TRBJ1-4; TRBD1 might be the D (5 bases). This receptor was identified in an adult in good health. The sequencing used peripheral blood, collected on day 0 of AZD1222 vaccination. CDR3 residues: CASSRTTGFGKLFF. As DNA, the CDR3 is TGTGCCAGCAGTCGTACCACAGGTTTCGGAAAACTGTTTTTT.